What follows are 16 T cell receptor beta chains derived from one specimen sequenced in a study of shared clonotypes between healthy human individuals. Sequencing used immunoSEQ multiplex PCR; TCRdb keeps in-frame clones, though not all of them. The sample carries about 600,000 clones, 95% to 98% recorded once. The sequenced sample was naive CD4+ T cells sorted from blood. As for subset: CD45RA+ positively selected. The receptors stem from a woman under 40 in good health.

Notes on this clone: Other DNA sequences in the sample encode the same CDR3. This chain joins TRBV6-6 and TRBJ1-1; D is undetermined. The V gene lost 4 bases and the J gene lost 2 bases, with 2 bases spanning the gap. Germline assignment: CDR1 MNHNY and CDR2 SVGAGI (reference sequence). The CDR3 sequence is 11 residues long. The CDR3 DNA sequence: TGTGCCAGCAGTTCAAACACTGAAGCTTTCTTT. Protein: CASSSNTEAFF.

The genes are TRBV13 and TRBJ1-3; unclear D gene. The CDR3 has 14 amino acids. Per germline, CDR1 PRHDT and CDR2 FYEKMQ (reference sequence). Trimming removed 8 bases at V and 2 bases at J, with 13 bases between. CDR3 nucleotides: TGTGCCAGCCGAAGAGGGTATACTGGAAACACCATATATTTT. Amino acid sequence: CASRRGYTGNTIYF.

The chain is built from TRBV19 and TRBJ1-1, with 7 bases fitting TRBD1. CDR1 is LNHDA and CDR2 is SQIVND in the germline V gene (reference sequence). After removal of 5 bases from V and 5 bases from J, the junction contained 8 bases not matched to a gene. The CDR3 runs to 14 residues. The CDR3, as DNA: TGTGCCAGTAGTTTTTACAGGGGCGCGACTGAAGCTTTCTTT. Translating gives CASSFYRGATEAFF.

The rearrangement joins TRBV19 to TRBJ2-4; 9 nucleotides match TRBD2. The CDR3 is 19 residues long. Germline-derived CDR1 and CDR2 are LNHDA and SQIVND (reference sequence). V gave up 3 bases and J gave up 1 base; unmatched junction bases: 13. In nucleotides, the CDR3 is TGTGCCAGTAGTATGCGACTAGCGGTTCCTCGGGTCGCCAAAAACATTCAGTACTTC. Its protein is CASSMRLAVPRVAKNIQYF. Supplemented by reference TRBV19 and TRBJ2-4, the full variable domain reads DGGITQSPKYLFRKEGQNVTLSCEQNLNHDAMYWYRQDPGQGLRLIYYSQIVNDFQKGDIAEGYSVSREKKESFPLTVTSAQKNPTAFYLCASSMRLAVPRVAKNIQYFGAGTRLSVL.

The chain carries TRBV5-4 and TRBJ1-2; D perhaps matches TRBD1 (6 bases). Germline assignment: CDR1 SGHNT and CDR2 YYREEE (reference sequence). V lost 4 bases and J 1 base, leaving 8 bases between the germline ends. The CDR3 extends over 13 amino acids. This CDR3 reads CASSADSNYGYTF. CDR3 coding DNA: TGTGCCAGCAGCGCGGACAGTAACTATGGCTACACCTTC.

The J gene is TRBJ2-5, the V gene TRBV6-6; D is perhaps TRBD2 (5 bases). CDR1 and CDR2 (germline): MNHNY, SVGAGI (reference sequence). With 7 bases removed from V and 3 bases from J, the gap between germline ends came to 21 bases. This CDR3 has 16 residues. The DNA of the CDR3 is TGTGCCAGCACAACCGCTTCAGCGGATAGAAAAGAGACCCAGTACTTC. This translates into CASTTASADRKETQYF.

The V call is TRBV5-1, the J call TRBJ1-2, with TRBD1 as a possible D gene (5 bases). Deletions cut 4 bases from V and 8 bases from J, with 18 bases between. Germline V lookup: CDR1 SGHRS, CDR2 YFSETQ. This CDR3 is 14 amino acids long. The CDR3 reads CASSPGGGEWGYTF. Written as DNA, the CDR3 is TGCGCCAGCAGCCCAGGTGGGGGAGAATGGGGCTACACCTTC.

V and J are TRBV5-1 and TRBJ1-2; 7 nucleotides align to TRBD1. J was trimmed by 4 bases and V by 4 bases; bases with no gene match: 7. There are 14 residues in the CDR3. Per germline, CDR1 SGHRS and CDR2 YFSETQ. In nucleotides, the CDR3 is TGCGCCAGCAGCGATCCGGGACAGTCCTATGGCTACACCTTC. Translated, it gives CASSDPGQSYGYTF. Drawing the rest from reference TRBV5-1 and TRBJ1-2, the complete variable domain is KAGVTQTPRYLIKTRGQQVTLSCSPISGHRSVSWYQQTPGQGLQFLFEYFSETQRNKGNFPGRFSGRQFSNSRSEMNVSTLELGDSALYLCASSDPGQSYGYTFGSGTRLTVV.

The chain carries TRBV28 and TRBJ2-7; TRBD2 agrees at 8 bases. The CDR3 has 14 amino acids. Germline V gene sequence: CDR1 MDHEN, CDR2 SYDVKM. The J segment lost 6 bases and the V segment lost 8 bases, leaving 12 bases of the junction unmatched. The CDR3 DNA reads as TGTGCCAGCGGAGTTGGTAGCGGGAATTTCGAGCAGTACTTC. Residues: CASGVGSGNFEQYF.

The chain couples TRBV30 to TRBJ2-5, with 8 bases fitting TRBD2. Germline loops: CDR1 GTSNPN, CDR2 SVGIG (reference sequence). V was clipped by 3 bases and J by 4 bases; unmatched bases: 4. There are 13 residues in the CDR3. The CDR3 protein is CAWSRTSRETQYF. For the CDR3, the DNA is TGTGCCTGGAGCCGGACTAGCCGAGAGACCCAGTACTTC. The full variable domain, its missing parts supplied by reference TRBV30 and TRBJ2-5, is SQTIHQWPATLVQPVGSPLSLECTVEGTSNPNLYWYRQAAGRGLQLLFYSVGIGQISSEVPQNLSASRPQDRQFILSSKKLLLSDSGFYLCAWSRTSRETQYFGPGTRLLVL.

The V call is TRBV28, the J call TRBJ2-2; 7 positions match TRBD2. The CDR3 extends over 15 amino acids. Germline V gene data show CDR1 as MDHEN and CDR2 as SYDVKM. J lost 5 bases, V lost 6 bases, and 9 bases had no gene match. Here the CDR3 DNA reads TGTGCCAGCAGGCCTGCGGGAGTCGAGACCGGGGAGCTGTTTTTT. Amino acids: CASRPAGVETGELFF.

This clone was detected once. This rearrangement joins TRBV11-2 to TRBJ2-5; D is ambiguous. Trimming shortened V by 0 bases and J by 6 bases, and 17 bases separated the two germline ends. CDR1 and CDR2 (germline): SGHAT, FQNNGV. The CDR3 spans 16 residues. The DNA for the CDR3 is TGTGCCAGCAGCTTAGATCGGTTTGCACCAGCCAAGACCCAGTACTTC. Translation gives CASSLDRFAPAKTQYF.

J is TRBJ1-4 and V is TRBV4-1, with a tentative D call TRBD1 (6 bases). The CDR3 is 17 residues long. Trimming left V 4 bases short and J 5 bases short, with 20 bases between. Germline CDR1 reads MGHRA; CDR2 reads YSYEKL. The CDR3 is CASSPSGGQEPNEKLFF. The CDR3 DNA follows: TGCGCCAGCAGCCCATCTGGGGGCCAGGAGCCGAATGAAAAACTGTTTTTT.

The chain couples TRBV7-6 to TRBJ1-5; D is uncertain. V was pared by 1 base and J by 5 bases, with 6 bases between. CDR1 SGHVS and CDR2 FNYEAQ come from the germline V gene. This CDR3 has 13 amino acids. The CDR3 DNA is TGTGCCAGCAGCTTAGGGAGGGATCAGCCCCAGCATTTT. Translated: CASSLGRDQPQHF.

The J gene is TRBJ2-5, the V gene TRBV5-8, with 14 bases fitting TRBD2. The CDR3 totals 16 residues. V lost 4 bases to trimming and J lost 2 bases; unmatched junction nucleotides: 4. The germline V gene has CDR1 SGHTS and CDR2 YDEGEE. Written as DNA, the CDR3 is TGTGCCAGCAGCCAGGGACTAGCGGGGGCACAAGAGACCCAGTACTTC. As protein: CASSQGLAGAQETQYF.

This chain joins TRBV28 and TRBJ2-1; 11 nucleotides agree with TRBD1. CDR1 MDHEN and CDR2 SYDVKM come from the germline V gene. The V gene end was trimmed by 5 bases and the J gene end by 8 bases; junction bases not matched to a gene: 8. The CDR3 contains 15 residues. This CDR3 is CASSALGTGGHEQFF. CDR3 nucleotides: TGTGCCAGCAGTGCTCTCGGGACAGGGGGTCATGAGCAGTTCTTC.